This TCR beta chain is from a study of shared clonotypes between healthy human individuals. Study-wide background: The study drew on a couple of women and a few men aged 18 to 49 as donors.

Researchers drew on around 83 million PBMCs for genomic DNA from unsorted samples. Germline CDR1 is SGHNT and CDR2 is YYREEE (reference sequence). This CDR3 is 16 amino acids long. Between the trimmed V and J ends, which lost 0 bases and 0 bases, there was a span of 9 bases. Every immunoSEQ plate was one replicate of a subset's evenly spread DNA. Generated by immunoSEQ multiplex PCR, the TCRdb table keeps only in-frame clones and is missing some. The sample holds about half a million clones, around 80% seen once. The chain combines TRBV5-4 with TRBJ2-2; D is perhaps TRBD2 (6 bases). The clonotype comes from a middle-aged woman in good health. Some clones in this sample may be carry-over from other donors' samples. The sequenced sample was PBMCs. CDR3 sequence: CASSLAAGPNTGELFF. In DNA, the CDR3 is TGTGCCAGCAGCTTGGCTGCGGGGCCGAACACCGGGGAGCTGTTTTTT.